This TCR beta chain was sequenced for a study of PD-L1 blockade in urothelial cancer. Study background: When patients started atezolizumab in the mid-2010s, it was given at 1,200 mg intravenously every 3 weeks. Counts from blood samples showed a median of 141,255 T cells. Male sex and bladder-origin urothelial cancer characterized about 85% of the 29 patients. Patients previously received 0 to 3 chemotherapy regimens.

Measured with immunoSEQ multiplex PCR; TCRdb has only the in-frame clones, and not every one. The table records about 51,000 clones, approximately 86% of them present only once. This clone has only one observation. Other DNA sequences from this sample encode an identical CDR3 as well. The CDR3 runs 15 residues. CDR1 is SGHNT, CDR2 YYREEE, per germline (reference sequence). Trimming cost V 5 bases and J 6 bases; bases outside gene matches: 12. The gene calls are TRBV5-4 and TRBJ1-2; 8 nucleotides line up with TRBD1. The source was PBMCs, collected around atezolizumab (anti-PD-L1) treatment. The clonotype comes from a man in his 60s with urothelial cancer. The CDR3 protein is CASSSPRTGNNGYTF. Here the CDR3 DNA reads TGTGCCAGCAGTTCCCCTCGGACAGGGAACAATGGCTACACCTTC.